This TCR beta chain was documented in a study of cytomegalovirus exposure and HLA in healthy donors. General study findings and limits: Later work associated over 15,000 TCR beta sequences with HLA alleles at 0.05 false discovery rate.

Germline V gene sequence: CDR1 ENHRY, CDR2 SYGVKD. V lost 6 bases to trimming and J lost 1 base; unmatched junction nucleotides: 5. The CDR3 covers 15 residues. Comments on this clone: As yet, its antigen is unknown.

13 Jbeta primers and 60 Vbeta primers were used for the PCR. Clones were read by immunoSEQ multiplex PCR, and TCRdb kept only the in-frame ones, dropping some. The sample contains some 110,000 clones, less than 80% of which appear only once. The specimen sequenced was PBMCs. V and J are TRBV10-3 and TRBJ2-3; 9 nucleotides line up with TRBD1. This TCR was sampled from a man aged 25-45 years in good health and CMV-seronegative. CDR3 DNA sequence: TGTGCCATCAGCGACAGGGACAGGGGCACAGATACGCAGTATTTT. As protein: CAISDRDRGTDTQYF.